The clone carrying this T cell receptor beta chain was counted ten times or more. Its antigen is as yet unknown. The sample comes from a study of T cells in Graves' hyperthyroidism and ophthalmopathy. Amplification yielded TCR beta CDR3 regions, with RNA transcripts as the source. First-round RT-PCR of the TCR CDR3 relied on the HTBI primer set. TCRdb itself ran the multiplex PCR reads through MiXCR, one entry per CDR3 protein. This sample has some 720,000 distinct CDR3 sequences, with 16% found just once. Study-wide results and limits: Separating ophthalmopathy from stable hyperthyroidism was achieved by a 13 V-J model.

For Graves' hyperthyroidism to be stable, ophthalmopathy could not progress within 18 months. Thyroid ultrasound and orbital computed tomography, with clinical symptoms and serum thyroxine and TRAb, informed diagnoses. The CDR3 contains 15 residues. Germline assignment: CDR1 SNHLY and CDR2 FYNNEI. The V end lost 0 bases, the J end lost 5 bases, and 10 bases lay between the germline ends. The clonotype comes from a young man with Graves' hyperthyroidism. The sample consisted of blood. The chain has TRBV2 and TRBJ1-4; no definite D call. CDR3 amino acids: CASSEALGVNEKLFF. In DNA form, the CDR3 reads TGTGCCAGCAGTGAAGCGCTCGGAGTAAATGAAAAACTGTTTTTT.